This TCR beta chain was obtained from a study of PD-1 blockade in classical Hodgkin lymphoma. TCRdb's table, derived via immunoSEQ multiplex PCR, lists solely in-frame clones and lacks some. The table has about 110,000 clones, roughly 87% seen once. Every one of the patients relapsed after autologous stem cell transplantation (brentuximab vedotin exposure was variable). Progressive disease, partial response or complete response was each patient's best response. The V end lost 0 bases, the J end lost 7 bases, and 16 bases lay between the germline ends. The germline V gene encodes CDR1 SGHDT and CDR2 YYEEEE. The CDR3 covers 15 residues.

This sample comprised peripheral blood mononuclear cells (PBMCs), obtained before the second cycle of nivolumab. V and J are TRBV5-6 and TRBJ1-2; tentatively, D is TRBD1 (5 bases). The receptor was isolated from a human donor with classical Hodgkin lymphoma. The CDR3 region has the DNA TGTGCCAGCAGCTTGGCCCGGGGGTTAGGAGGTGGCTACACCTTC. Translated, it gives CASSLARGLGGGYTF.